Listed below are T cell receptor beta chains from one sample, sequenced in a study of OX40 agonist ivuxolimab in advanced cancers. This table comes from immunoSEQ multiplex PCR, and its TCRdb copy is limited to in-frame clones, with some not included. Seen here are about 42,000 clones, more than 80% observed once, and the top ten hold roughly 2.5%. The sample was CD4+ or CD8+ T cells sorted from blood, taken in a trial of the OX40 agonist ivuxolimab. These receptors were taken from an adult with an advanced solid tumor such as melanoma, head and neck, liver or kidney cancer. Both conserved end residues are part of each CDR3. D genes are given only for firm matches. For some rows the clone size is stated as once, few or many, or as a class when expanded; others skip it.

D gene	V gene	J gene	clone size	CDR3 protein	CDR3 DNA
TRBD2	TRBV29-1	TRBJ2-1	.	CSVDGLAGRPYNEQFF	TGCAGCGTAGACGGACTAGCGGGACGACCGTACAATGAGCAGTTCTTC
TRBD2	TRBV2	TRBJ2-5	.	CASSARELRETQYF	TGTGCCAGCAGTGCGCGGGAGCTGAGGGAGACCCAGTACTTC
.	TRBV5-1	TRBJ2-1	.	CASGENEQFF	TGCGCCAGCGGGGAAAATGAGCAGTTCTTC
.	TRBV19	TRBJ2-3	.	CASSVGYLSTDTQYF	TGTGCCAGTAGTGTTGGCTATCTTAGCACAGATACGCAGTATTTT
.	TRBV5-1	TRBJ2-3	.	CASSLGGAGTDTQYF	TGCGCCAGCAGCCTAGGGGGGGCCGGGACAGATACGCAGTATTTT
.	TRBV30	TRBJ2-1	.	CAWSYRDSGEQFF	TGTGCCTGGAGTTATCGGGACTCCGGTGAGCAGTTCTTC
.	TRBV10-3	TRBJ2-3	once	CAIMTTSTDTQYF	TGTGCCATCATGACGACTAGCACAGATACGCAGTATTTT
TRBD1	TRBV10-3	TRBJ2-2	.	CAISERTGGMNTGELFF	TGTGCCATCAGTGAGCGGACAGGGGGGATGAACACCGGGGAGCTGTTTTTT
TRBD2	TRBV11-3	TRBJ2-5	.	CASSPEGLAGETQYF	TGTGCCAGCAGCCCCGAGGGACTAGCGGGAGAGACCCAGTACTTC
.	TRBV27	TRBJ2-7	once	CASSLQVAPYEQYF	TGTGCCAGCAGTTTACAGGTTGCGCCCTACGAGCAGTACTTC
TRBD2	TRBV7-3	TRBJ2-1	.	CASSSRTSGRKMNEQFF	TGTGCCAGCAGTTCCCGGACTAGCGGGAGAAAAATGAATGAGCAGTTCTTC
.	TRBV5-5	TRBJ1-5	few	CASSLGWGSNQPQHF	TGTGCCAGCAGCTTGGGATGGGGAAGCAATCAGCCCCAGCATTTT
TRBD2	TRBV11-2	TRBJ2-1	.	CASSLVRSAGPFF	TGTGCCAGCAGCTTAGTCCGTTCAGCGGGACCGTTCTTC
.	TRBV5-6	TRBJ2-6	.	CASLGAGANVLTF	TGTGCCAGCCTAGGGGCTGGGGCCAACGTCCTGACTTTC
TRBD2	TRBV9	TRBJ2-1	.	CASSGGLADNEQFF	TGTGCCAGCAGCGGTGGACTAGCGGACAATGAGCAGTTCTTC
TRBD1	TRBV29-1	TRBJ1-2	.	CSVGLPGGSGYTF	TGCAGCGTTGGGTTACCAGGGGGCTCTGGCTACACCTTC
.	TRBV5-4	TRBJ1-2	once	CASSFGAVYGYTF	TGTGCCAGCAGCTTCGGGGCTGTCTATGGCTACACCTTC
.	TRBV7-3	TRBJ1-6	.	CASSLTSSRESPLHF	TGTGCCAGCAGCTTAACGTCGTCCCGGGAGTCACCCCTCCACTTT
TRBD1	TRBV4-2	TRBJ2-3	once	CASSQAGHEGAWTDTQYF	TGTGCCAGCAGCCAAGCCGGCCACGAGGGGGCTTGGACAGATACGCAGTATTTT
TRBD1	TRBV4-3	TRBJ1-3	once	CARSPTTGWENTIYF	TGCGCCCGCAGCCCGACGACAGGGTGGGAAAACACCATATATTTT
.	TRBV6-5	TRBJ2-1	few	CASSYSGRGDEQFF	TGTGCCAGCAGTTACTCAGGCAGGGGCGATGAGCAGTTCTTC
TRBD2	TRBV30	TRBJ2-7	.	CAWSWGGEQYF	TGTGCCTGGAGTTGGGGGGGCGAGCAGTACTTC
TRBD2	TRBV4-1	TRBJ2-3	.	CASSSRASGQNTDTQYF	TGCGCCAGCAGCTCTCGGGCTAGCGGACAAAACACAGATACGCAGTATTTT
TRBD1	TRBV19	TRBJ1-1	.	CASSSTGGRRTEAFF	TGTGCCAGTAGTTCGACAGGGGGCAGGCGGACTGAAGCTTTCTTT